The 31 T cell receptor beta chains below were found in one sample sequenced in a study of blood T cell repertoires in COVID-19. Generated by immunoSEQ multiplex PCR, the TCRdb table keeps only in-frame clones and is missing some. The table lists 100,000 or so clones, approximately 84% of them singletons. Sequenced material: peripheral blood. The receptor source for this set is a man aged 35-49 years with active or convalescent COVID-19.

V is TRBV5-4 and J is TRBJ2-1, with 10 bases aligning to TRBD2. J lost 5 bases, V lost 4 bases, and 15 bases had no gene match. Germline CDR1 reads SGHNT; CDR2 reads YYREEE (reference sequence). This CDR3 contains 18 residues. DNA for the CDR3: TGTGCCAGCAGCCCGGCTTCCATCCTAGCGGGGGCCCACAATGAGCAGTTCTTC. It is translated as CASSPASILAGAHNEQFF.

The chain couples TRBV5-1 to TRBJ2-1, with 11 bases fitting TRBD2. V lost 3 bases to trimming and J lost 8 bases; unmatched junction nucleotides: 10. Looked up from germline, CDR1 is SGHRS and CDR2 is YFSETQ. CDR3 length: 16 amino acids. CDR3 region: CASSSYIAGGPDEQFF. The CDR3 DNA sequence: TGCGCCAGCAGCTCCTATATAGCGGGGGGGCCCGATGAGCAGTTCTTC.

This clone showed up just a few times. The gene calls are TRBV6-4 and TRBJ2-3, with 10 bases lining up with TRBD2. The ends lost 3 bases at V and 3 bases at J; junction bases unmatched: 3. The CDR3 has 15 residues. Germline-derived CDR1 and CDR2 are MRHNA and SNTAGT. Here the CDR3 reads CASSERTSGTDTQYF. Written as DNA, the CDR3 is TGTGCCAGCAGTGAGAGGACTAGCGGTACAGATACGCAGTATTTT.

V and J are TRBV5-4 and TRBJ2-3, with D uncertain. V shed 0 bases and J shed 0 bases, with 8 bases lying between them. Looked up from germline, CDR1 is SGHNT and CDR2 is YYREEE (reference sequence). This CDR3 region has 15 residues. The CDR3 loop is CASSLGLFSTDTQYF. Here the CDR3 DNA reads TGTGCCAGCAGCTTGGGACTTTTTAGCACAGATACGCAGTATTTT.

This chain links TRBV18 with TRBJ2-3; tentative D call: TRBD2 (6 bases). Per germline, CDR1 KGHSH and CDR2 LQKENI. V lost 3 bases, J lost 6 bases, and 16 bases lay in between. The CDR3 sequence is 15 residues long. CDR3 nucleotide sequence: TGTGCCAGCTCACCTGGGACTGCCGGGACGGATACGCAGTATTTT. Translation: CASSPGTAGTDTQYF.

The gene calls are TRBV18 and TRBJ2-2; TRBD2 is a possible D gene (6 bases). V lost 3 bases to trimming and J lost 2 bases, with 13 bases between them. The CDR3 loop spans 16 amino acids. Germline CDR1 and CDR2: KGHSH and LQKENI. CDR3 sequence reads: CASSPFTSTNTGELFF. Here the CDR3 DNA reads TGTGCCAGCTCACCTTTTACTAGCACAAACACCGGGGAGCTGTTTTTT.

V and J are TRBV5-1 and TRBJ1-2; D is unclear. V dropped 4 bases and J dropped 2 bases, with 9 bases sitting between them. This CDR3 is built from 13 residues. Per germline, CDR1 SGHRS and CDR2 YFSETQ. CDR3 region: CASSLDGNYGYTF. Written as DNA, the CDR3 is TGCGCCAGCAGCCTCGACGGGAACTATGGCTACACCTTC.

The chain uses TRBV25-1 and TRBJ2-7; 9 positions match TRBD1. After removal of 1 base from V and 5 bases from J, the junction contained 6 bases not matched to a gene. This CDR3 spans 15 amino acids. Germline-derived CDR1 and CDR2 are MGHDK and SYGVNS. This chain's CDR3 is CASSEFGTGRHEQYF. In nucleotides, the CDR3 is TGTGCCAGCAGTGAATTTGGGACAGGGCGACACGAGCAGTACTTC.

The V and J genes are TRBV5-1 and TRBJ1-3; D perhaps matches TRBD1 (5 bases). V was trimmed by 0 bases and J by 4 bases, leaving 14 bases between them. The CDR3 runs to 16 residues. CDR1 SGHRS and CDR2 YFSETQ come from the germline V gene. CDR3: CASSLAGGNYGNTIYF. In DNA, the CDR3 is TGCGCCAGCAGCTTGGCCGGGGGGAATTACGGAAACACCATATATTTT.

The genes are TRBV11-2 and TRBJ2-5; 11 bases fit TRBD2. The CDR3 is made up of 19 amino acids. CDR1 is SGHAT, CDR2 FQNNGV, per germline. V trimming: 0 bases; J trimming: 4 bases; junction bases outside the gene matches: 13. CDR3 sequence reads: CASSLDLWGLAGGPETQYF. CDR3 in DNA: TGTGCCAGCAGCTTAGACCTGTGGGGGTTAGCGGGGGGGCCAGAGACCCAGTACTTC.

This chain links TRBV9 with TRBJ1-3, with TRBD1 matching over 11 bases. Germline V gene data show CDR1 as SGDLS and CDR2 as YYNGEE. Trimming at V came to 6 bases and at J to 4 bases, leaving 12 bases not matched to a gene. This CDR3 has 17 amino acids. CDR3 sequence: CASTRSGTGGSGNTIYF. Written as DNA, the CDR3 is TGTGCCAGCACCCGGTCGGGGACAGGGGGATCAGGAAACACCATATATTTT. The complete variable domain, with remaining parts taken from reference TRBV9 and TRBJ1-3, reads DSGVTQTPKHLITATGQRVTLRCSPRSGDLSVYWYQQSLDQGLQFLIQYYNGEERAKGNILERFSAQQFPDLHSELNLSSLELGDSALYFCASTRSGTGGSGNTIYFGEGSWLTVV.

The CDR3: CASSHSGGASNEQFF. CDR3 DNA sequence: TGCGCCAGCAGCCATAGCGGGGGGGCCTCCAATGAGCAGTTCTTC. This chain links TRBV4-1 with TRBJ2-1; 11 bases line up with TRBD2. There are 15 residues in the CDR3. V lost 3 bases to trimming and J lost 6 bases; unmatched junction nucleotides: 4. Germline CDR1 is MGHRA and CDR2 is YSYEKL.

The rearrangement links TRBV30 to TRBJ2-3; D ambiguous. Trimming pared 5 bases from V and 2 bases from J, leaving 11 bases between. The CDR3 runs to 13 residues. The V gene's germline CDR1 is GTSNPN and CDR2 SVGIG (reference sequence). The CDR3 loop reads CAWDILTTDTQYF. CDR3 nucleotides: TGTGCCTGGGACATATTAACCACAGATACGCAGTATTTT.

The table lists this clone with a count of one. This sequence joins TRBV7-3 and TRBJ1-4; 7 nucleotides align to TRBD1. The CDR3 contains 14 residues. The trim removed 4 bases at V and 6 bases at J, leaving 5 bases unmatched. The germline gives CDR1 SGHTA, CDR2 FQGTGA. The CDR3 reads CASSSRDRDEKLFF. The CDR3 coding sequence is TGTGCCAGCAGCTCCCGGGACAGAGATGAAAAACTGTTTTTT.

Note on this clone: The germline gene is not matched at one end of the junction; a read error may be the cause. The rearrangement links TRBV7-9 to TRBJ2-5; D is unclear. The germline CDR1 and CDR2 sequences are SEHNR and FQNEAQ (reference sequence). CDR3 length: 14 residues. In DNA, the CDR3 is TGTGCCAGCAGCTTAGGAACTTATCAAGAGGCCCAGTACTTC. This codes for CASSLGTYQEAQYF.

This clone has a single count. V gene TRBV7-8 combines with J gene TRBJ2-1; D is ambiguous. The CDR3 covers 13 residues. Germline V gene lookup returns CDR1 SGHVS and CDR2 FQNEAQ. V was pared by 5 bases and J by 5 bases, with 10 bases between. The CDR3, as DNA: TGTGCCAGCAGCCTAGAGCGCAACAATGAGCAGTTCTTC. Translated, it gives CASSLERNNEQFF.

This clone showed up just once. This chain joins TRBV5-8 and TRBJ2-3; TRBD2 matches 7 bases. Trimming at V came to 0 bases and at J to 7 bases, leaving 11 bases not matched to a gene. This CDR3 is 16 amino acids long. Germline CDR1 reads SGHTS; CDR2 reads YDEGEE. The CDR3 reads CASSLVWGGFRNTQYF. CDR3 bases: TGTGCCAGCAGCTTGGTCTGGGGGGGTTTTAGGAATACGCAGTATTTT. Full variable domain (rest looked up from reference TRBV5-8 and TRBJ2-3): EAGVTQSPTHLIKTRGQQATLRCSPISGHTSVYWYQQALGLGLQFLLWYDEGEERNRGNFPPRFSGRQFPNYSSELNVNALELEDSALYLCASSLVWGGFRNTQYFGPGTRLTVL.

CDR3 nucleotides: TGTGCCAGCAGGTCCAGGTGGGCCGAGCAGTTCTTC. Its translation: CASRSRWAEQFF. The chain has TRBV7-9 and TRBJ2-1; D gene ambiguous. Germline-derived CDR1 and CDR2 are SEHNR and FQNEAQ (reference sequence). V lost 6 bases and J 10 bases, leaving 13 bases between the germline ends. This CDR3 is 12 amino acids long.

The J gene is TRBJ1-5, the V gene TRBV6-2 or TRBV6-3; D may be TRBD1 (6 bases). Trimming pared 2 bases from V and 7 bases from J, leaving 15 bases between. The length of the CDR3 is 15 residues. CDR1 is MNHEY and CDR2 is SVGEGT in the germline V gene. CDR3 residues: CASSYIGQGKQPQHF. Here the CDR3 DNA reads TGTGCCAGCAGTTACATCGGGCAGGGGAAACAGCCCCAGCATTTT.

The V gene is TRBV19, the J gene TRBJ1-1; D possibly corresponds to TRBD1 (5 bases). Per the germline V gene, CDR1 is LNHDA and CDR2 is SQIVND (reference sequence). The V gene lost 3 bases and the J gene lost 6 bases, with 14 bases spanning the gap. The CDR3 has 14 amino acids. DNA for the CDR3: TGTGCCAGTAGTATCACGGGGGGGTTCGCTGAAGCTTTCTTT. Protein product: CASSITGGFAEAFF.

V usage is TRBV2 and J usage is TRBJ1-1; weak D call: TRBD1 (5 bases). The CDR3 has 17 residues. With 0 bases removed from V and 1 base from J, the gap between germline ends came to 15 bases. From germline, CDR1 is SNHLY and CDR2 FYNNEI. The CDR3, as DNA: TGTGCCAGCAGTGAAGCCGGGTGGGGCAGTGGGAACACTGAAGCTTTCTTT. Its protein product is CASSEAGWGSGNTEAFF.

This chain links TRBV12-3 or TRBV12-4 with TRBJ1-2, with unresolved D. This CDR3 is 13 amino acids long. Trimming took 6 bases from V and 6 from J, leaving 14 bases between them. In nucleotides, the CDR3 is TGTGCCAGCAGCCGACTGGTGGAGGATGGCTACACCTTC. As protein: CASSRLVEDGYTF.

As DNA, the CDR3 is TGCGCCAGCAGCACCGGGGGGGCCTACGAGCAGTACTTC. Translated, it gives CASSTGGAYEQYF. The chain recombines TRBV5-1 with TRBJ2-7, with 8 bases matching TRBD2. In germline, CDR1 is SGHRS, CDR2 YFSETQ. The CDR3 is 13 residues long. The ends lost 4 bases at V and 2 bases at J; junction bases unmatched: 2.

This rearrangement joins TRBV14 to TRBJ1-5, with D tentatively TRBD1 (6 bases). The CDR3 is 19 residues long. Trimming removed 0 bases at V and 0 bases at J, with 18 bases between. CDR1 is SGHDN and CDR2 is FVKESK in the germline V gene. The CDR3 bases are TGTGCCAGCAGCCAAGATGGGGGCTTATGGGATTATAGCAATCAGCCCCAGCATTTT. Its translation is CASSQDGGLWDYSNQPQHF.

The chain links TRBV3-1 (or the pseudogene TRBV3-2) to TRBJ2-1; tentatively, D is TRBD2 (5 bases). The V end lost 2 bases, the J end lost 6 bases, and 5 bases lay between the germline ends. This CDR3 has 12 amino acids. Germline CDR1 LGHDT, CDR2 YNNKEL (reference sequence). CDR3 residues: CASSQRGNEQFF. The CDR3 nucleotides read TGTGCCAGCAGCCAACGGGGCAATGAGCAGTTCTTC.

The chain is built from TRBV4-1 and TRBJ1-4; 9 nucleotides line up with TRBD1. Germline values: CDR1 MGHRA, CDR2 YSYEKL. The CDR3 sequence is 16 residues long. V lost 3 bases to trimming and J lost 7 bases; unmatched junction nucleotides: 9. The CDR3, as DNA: TGCGCCAGCAGCCAGGGCCTCGGACAGGGGTTTGAAAAACTGTTTTTT. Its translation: CASSQGLGQGFEKLFF.

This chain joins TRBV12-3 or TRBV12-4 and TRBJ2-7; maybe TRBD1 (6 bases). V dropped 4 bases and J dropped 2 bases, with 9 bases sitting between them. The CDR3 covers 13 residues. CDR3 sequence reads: CASSSEGAYEQYF. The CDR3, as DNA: TGTGCCAGCAGTTCTGAGGGGGCCTACGAGCAGTACTTC.

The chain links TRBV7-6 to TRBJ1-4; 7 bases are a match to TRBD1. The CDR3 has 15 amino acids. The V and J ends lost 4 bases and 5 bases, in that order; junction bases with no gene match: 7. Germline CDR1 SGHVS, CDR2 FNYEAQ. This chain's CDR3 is CASSSQTGLNEKLFF. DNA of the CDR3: TGTGCCAGCAGCTCCCAGACAGGGTTAAATGAAAAACTGTTTTTT.

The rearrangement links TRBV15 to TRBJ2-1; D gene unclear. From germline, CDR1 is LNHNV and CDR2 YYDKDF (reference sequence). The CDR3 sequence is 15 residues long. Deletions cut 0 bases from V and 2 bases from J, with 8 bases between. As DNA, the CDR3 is TGTGCCACCAGCAGAGAGGTTGCTACCTACAATGAGCAGTTCTTC. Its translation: CATSREVATYNEQFF.

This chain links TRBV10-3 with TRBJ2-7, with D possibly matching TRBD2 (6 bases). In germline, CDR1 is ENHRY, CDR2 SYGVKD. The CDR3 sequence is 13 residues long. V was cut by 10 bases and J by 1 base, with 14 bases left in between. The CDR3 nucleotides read TGTGCCACCGCGGGGACTTCATCCTACGAGCAGTACTTC. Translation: CATAGTSSYEQYF.

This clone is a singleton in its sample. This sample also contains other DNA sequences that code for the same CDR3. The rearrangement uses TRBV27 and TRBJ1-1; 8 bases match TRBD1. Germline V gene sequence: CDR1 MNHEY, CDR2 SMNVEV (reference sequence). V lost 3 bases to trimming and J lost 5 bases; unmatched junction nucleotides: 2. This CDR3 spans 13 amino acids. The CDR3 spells CASSLYRGTEAFF. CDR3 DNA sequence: TGTGCCAGCAGTTTGTACAGGGGGACTGAAGCTTTCTTT.